This is a list of T cell receptor beta chains from one sample in a study of vaccination and CD4 T cells after COVID-19. What these receptors recognize is not known. TCRdb ran MiXCR on the PCR reads and lists one entry per CDR3 protein. The sample has just over 20,000 distinct CDR3 sequences; around 48% are singletons. Material: CD4+ T cells from blood, cultured in vitro. The receptors stem from a human donor who had recovered from COVID-19. CDR3s include the opening cysteine and the closing phenylalanine or tryptophan. D genes are given only for firm matches. Only part of the rows carry a size: once, few, many, or a class if the clone is expanded.

D: -; V: TRBV20-1; J: TRBJ1-1; length: 14; size: -; CDR3: CSARGGTMNTEAFF; DNA: TGCAGTGCTAGGGGCGGGACCATGAACACTGAAGCTTTCTTT
D: TRBD1; V: TRBV15; J: TRBJ1-5; length: 14; size: few; CDR3: CATSNTGGTQPQHF; DNA: TGTGCCACCAGCAATACAGGGGGCACCCAGCCCCAGCATTTT
D: -; V: TRBV11-2; J: TRBJ2-5; length: 14; size: -; CDR3: CASSTGTGEETQYF; DNA: TGTGCCAGCAGTACTGGGACCGGAGAAGAGACCCAGTACTTC
D: TRBD1; V: TRBV6-1; J: TRBJ1-6; length: 15; size: -; CDR3: CASTRDRVSYSPLHF; DNA: TGTGCCAGCACCCGGGACAGGGTTTCTTATTCACCCCTCCACTTT
D: TRBD2; V: TRBV7-9; J: TRBJ2-3; length: 14; size: -; CDR3: CASSTRLAGDTQYF; DNA: TGTGCCAGCAGCACCCGACTAGCGGGAGATACGCAGTATTTT
D: TRBD1; V: TRBV6-1; J: TRBJ1-1; length: 15; size: few; CDR3: CASTLVGQGWTEAFF; DNA: TGTGCCAGCACCTTAGTTGGACAGGGTTGGACTGAAGCTTTCTTT
D: -; V: TRBV19; J: TRBJ1-5; length: 15; size: once; CDR3: CASSIKGIGNQPQHF; DNA: TGTGCCAGTAGTATTAAGGGGATCGGCAATCAGCCCCAGCATTTT
D: -; V: TRBV27; J: TRBJ1-2; length: 14; size: -; CDR3: CASSPRQGTYGYTF; DNA: TGTGCCAGCTCCCCGCGCCAAGGGACCTATGGCTACACCTTC
D: -; V: TRBV7-6; J: TRBJ1-2; length: 13; size: -; CDR3: CASSLTGYYGYTF; DNA: TGTGCCAGCAGCTTGACTGGGTACTATGGCTACACCTTC
D: -; V: TRBV12-3/TRBV12-4; J: TRBJ1-2; length: 13; size: -; CDR3: CASSLDRNYGYTF; DNA: TGTGCCAGCAGTTTAGACAGGAACTATGGCTACACCTTC
D: -; V: TRBV10-3; J: TRBJ1-3; length: 15; size: -; CDR3: CAILDRRDSGNTIYF; DNA: TGTGCCATCTTGGACAGAAGGGACTCTGGAAACACCATATATTTT
D: TRBD2; V: TRBV7-6; J: TRBJ2-1; length: 17; size: -; CDR3: CASSFSPSGSSYNEQFF; DNA: TGTGCCAGCAGCTTCTCACCTAGCGGGAGCTCCTACAATGAGCAGTTCTTC
D: TRBD1; V: TRBV24-1; J: TRBJ2-1; length: 12; size: -; CDR3: CATSESTGGQFF; DNA: TGTGCCACCAGTGAGTCTACAGGGGGGCAGTTCTTC
D: -; V: TRBV6-2/TRBV6-3; J: TRBJ1-1; length: 12; size: few; CDR3: CASLRVNTEAFF; DNA: TGTGCCAGCTTGCGGGTGAACACTGAAGCTTTCTTT
D: TRBD2; V: TRBV19; J: TRBJ2-3; length: 15; size: -; CDR3: CASSPGAGGWDTQYF; DNA: TGTGCCAGTAGTCCGGGGGCGGGAGGTTGGGATACGCAGTATTTT
D: TRBD2; V: TRBV6-1; J: TRBJ2-7; length: 15; size: -; CDR3: CASSEVTGGSHEQYF; DNA: TGTGCCAGCAGTGAAGTTACGGGGGGGTCCCACGAGCAGTACTTC
D: TRBD1; V: TRBV25-1; J: TRBJ1-1; length: 14; size: -; CDR3: CPSMPGGWYTEAFF; DNA: TGTCCCAGCATGCCAGGGGGATGGTACACTGAAGCTTTCTTT
D: -; V: TRBV7-9; J: TRBJ1-6; length: 15; size: -; CDR3: CASSFEAGIYSPLHF; DNA: TGTGCCAGCAGCTTTGAAGCGGGGATATATTCACCCCTCCACTTT
D: -; V: TRBV20-1; J: TRBJ2-7; length: 13; size: -; CDR3: CSASVGRRDEQYF; DNA: TGCAGTGCATCCGTAGGCCGGCGGGACGAGCAGTACTTC
D: TRBD1; V: TRBV24-1; J: TRBJ2-7; length: 16; size: once; CDR3: CATSDGVRTGAYEQYF; DNA: TGTGCCACCAGTGATGGGGTTCGGACAGGCGCCTACGAGCAGTACTTC
D: TRBD2; V: TRBV20-1; J: TRBJ2-3; length: 15; size: -; CDR3: CSAKPAGASTDTQYF; DNA: TGCAGTGCAAAGCCAGCGGGGGCTAGCACAGATACGCAGTATTTT
D: TRBD2; V: TRBV7-3; J: TRBJ2-3; length: 18; size: -; CDR3: CASSLGSGLAGVTDTQYF; DNA: TGTGCCAGCAGCTTAGGGTCGGGACTAGCGGGCGTCACAGATACGCAGTATTTT